Below, 21 T cell receptor beta chains from the same sample are listed, as sequenced in a study of response to subunit inactivated influenza vaccine. TCRdb re-called the RT-PCR reads with MiXCR, one entry per CDR3 protein. The table has roughly 500,000 distinct CDR3 sequences, roughly 25% seen once. The source was CD4+ T cells sorted from PBMCs, collected roughly 5 days after vaccination. The receptors here all came from a man in his forties or fifties who received an inactivated influenza vaccine.

V usage is TRBV10-3 and J usage is TRBJ2-3; 9 bases map to TRBD2. The CDR3 spans 14 residues. The V gene's germline CDR1 is ENHRY and CDR2 SYGVKD. V was pared by 6 bases and J by 3 bases, with 4 bases of the junction left unmatched. CDR3 protein: CAIRPRGGTDTQYF. DNA of the CDR3: TGTGCCATCAGGCCGCGGGGGGGAACAGATACGCAGTATTTT.

This clonotype was observed at least ten times. This sequence joins TRBV12-3 or TRBV12-4 and TRBJ2-7; D might be TRBD1 (5 bases). The CDR3 loop spans 13 amino acids. V was shortened by 3 bases and J by 2 bases, with 8 bases between the two germline ends. This CDR3 is CASSLQGPYEQYF. Written as DNA, the CDR3 is TGTGCCAGCAGTTTGCAGGGTCCCTACGAGCAGTACTTC.

This clonotype was found a few times. The chain recombines TRBV7-2 with TRBJ2-3; D may be TRBD1 (7 bases). Germline V gene sequence: CDR1 SGHTA, CDR2 FQGNSA. Trimming removed 3 bases at V and 5 bases at J, with 9 bases between. The CDR3 covers 13 residues. CDR3 sequence: CASSFRGVDTQYF. The CDR3 DNA is TGTGCCAGCAGCTTCAGGGGGGTAGATACGCAGTATTTT.

This chain uses TRBV11-1 with TRBJ2-6, with 9 nucleotides matching TRBD1. The trim removed 5 bases at V and 2 bases at J, leaving 10 bases unmatched. In germline, CDR1 is SGHAT, CDR2 FQDESV (reference sequence). The CDR3 consists of 18 residues. The CDR3 sequence is CASSKRDRERPGANVLTF. The DNA for the CDR3 is TGTGCCAGCAGCAAACGGGACAGGGAGCGACCTGGGGCCAACGTCCTGACTTTC.

The V gene is TRBV10-3, the J gene TRBJ2-7; weak D call: TRBD1 (5 bases). CDR1 is ENHRY and CDR2 is SYGVKD in the germline V gene. V dropped 2 bases and J dropped 2 bases, with 10 bases sitting between them. CDR3 size: 14 residues. CDR3 residues: CAISERQGPYEQYF. In DNA form, the CDR3 reads TGTGCCATCAGTGAGCGGCAGGGCCCCTACGAGCAGTACTTC.

A few counts support this clonotype. Relative to the germline gene, one junction end is altered; a read error may explain this. The chain has TRBV7-2 and TRBJ2-3, with TRBD1 matching over 9 bases. Germline CDR1 reads SGHTA; CDR2 reads FQGNSA. This CDR3 has 12 residues. The CDR3 loop reads CASSRTGTGMNF. CDR3 nucleotides: TGTGCCAGCAGCCGGACCGGGACAGGGATGAATTTT.

This clonotype was observed a few times. J is TRBJ2-1 and V is TRBV20-1; 12 positions agree with TRBD2. V dropped 4 bases and J dropped 2; count of bases not matched to a gene: 6. CDR1 and CDR2 (germline): DFQATT, SNEGSKA (reference sequence). This CDR3 is built from 16 residues. This CDR3 is CSATGLAGPTYNEQFF. The CDR3 coding sequence is TGCAGTGCTACGGGACTAGCGGGCCCAACCTACAATGAGCAGTTCTTC.

This clonotype has only one observation. The chain joins TRBV10-3 to TRBJ2-5; 10 bases align to TRBD2. The CDR3 consists of 15 residues. The germline CDR1 and CDR2 sequences are ENHRY and SYGVKD. Trimming removed 6 bases from V and 2 bases from J; junction bases left unmatched: 6. The CDR3 is CAIRRTSGTQETQYF. The CDR3 nucleotides are TGTGCCATCAGGCGGACTAGCGGTACTCAAGAGACCCAGTACTTC.

The table lists this clonotype with a count of one. DNA of the CDR3: TGTGCCAGCAGCTTAGCCCCCGACGGGATCTATGGCTACACCTTC. Protein product: CASSLAPDGIYGYTF. The chain couples TRBV7-9 to TRBJ1-2, with D uncertain. The CDR3 contains 15 residues. V lost 0 bases to trimming and J lost 4 bases, with 12 bases between them. Germline V lookup: CDR1 SEHNR, CDR2 FQNEAQ (reference sequence).

This clonotype came up a few times. This CDR3 is CASSRPGSSYNEQFF. The CDR3 region has the DNA TGTGCCAGCAGTCGTCCGGGGAGCTCCTACAATGAGCAGTTCTTC. The rearrangement uses TRBV6-2 or TRBV6-3 and TRBJ2-1; D may be TRBD2 (5 bases). Trimming stripped 5 bases from V and 0 bases from J, with 11 bases between. Germline V CDR1 and CDR2: MNHEY, SVGEGT. The CDR3 is made up of 15 amino acids.

The chain recombines TRBV6-1 with TRBJ2-7; a possible D gene is TRBD1 (5 bases). The V end was cut by 6 bases, the J end by 0 bases, with 12 bases between. The V gene's germline CDR1 is MNHNS and CDR2 SASEGT. This CDR3 comprises 14 residues. The CDR3 nucleotides are TGTGCCAGCAGGCTGACAGCTTCCTCCTACGAGCAGTACTTC. It encodes CASRLTASSYEQYF.

The J gene is TRBJ1-6, the V gene TRBV18; D unresolved. The V end lost 4 bases, the J end lost 8 bases, and 12 bases lay between the germline ends. Germline values: CDR1 KGHSH, CDR2 LQKENI. This CDR3 has 14 residues. CDR3 region: CASSRQDEDSPLHF. The CDR3 nucleotides read TGTGCCAGCTCACGGCAGGACGAGGATTCACCCCTCCACTTT.

This chain links TRBV4-2 with TRBJ2-4, with D uncertain. The CDR3 covers 12 residues. The ends were cut back, 6 bases at V and 7 bases at J, with 10 bases in the middle. Looked up from germline, CDR1 is LGHNA and CDR2 is YNFKEQ. The DNA of the CDR3 is TGTGCCAGCAGTTCCGACTTGAACATTCAGTACTTC. It encodes CASSSDLNIQYF.

The gene calls are TRBV4-2 and TRBJ1-1; 7 bases align to TRBD1. Germline loops: CDR1 LGHNA, CDR2 YNFKEQ. V lost 0 bases, J lost 6 bases, and 7 bases stayed unmatched. The CDR3 spans 15 residues. For the CDR3, the DNA is TGTGCCAGCAGCCAAGAGTGGGACAGCTACGCTGAAGCTTTCTTT. Protein sequence: CASSQEWDSYAEAFF.

This clonotype has ten or more counts. This rearrangement joins TRBV12-3 or TRBV12-4 to TRBJ2-5; possibly TRBD1 or TRBD2 for D (6 bases each). The length of the CDR3 is 13 residues. Trimming cost V 8 bases and J 5 bases, with 15 bases left between them. The CDR3: CASSLRGGETQYF. The CDR3 nucleotides are TGTGCCAGCTCACTCAGGGGAGGTGAGACCCAGTACTTC.

This clonotype was seen only a few times. V is TRBV7-2 and J is TRBJ2-1; perhaps TRBD2 as D (6 bases). Germline loops: CDR1 SGHTA, CDR2 FQGNSA. This CDR3 has 14 amino acids. V gave up 4 bases and J gave up 5 bases, with 12 bases separating them. Here the CDR3 reads CASSWRGTHNEQFF. The CDR3 region has the DNA TGTGCCAGCAGCTGGAGAGGGACTCACAATGAGCAGTTCTTC.

The chain links TRBV28 to TRBJ2-7; D ambiguous. Trimming shortened V by 6 bases and J by 13 bases, and 16 bases separated the two germline ends. Germline-derived CDR1 and CDR2 are MDHEN and SYDVKM. This CDR3 spans 11 amino acids. The CDR3 sequence is CASSPGYGLYF. CDR3 coding DNA: TGTGCCAGCAGCCCGGGCTACGGCCTATACTTC.

CDR3: CASSQGTAFSYNEQFF. The CDR3 nucleotides read TGTGCCAGCAGCCAGGGGACAGCCTTCTCCTACAATGAGCAGTTCTTC. V is TRBV4-2 and J is TRBJ2-1; 7 positions agree with TRBD1. This CDR3 spans 16 amino acids. V trimming: 3 bases; J trimming: 0 bases; junction bases outside the gene matches: 5. CDR1 is LGHNA and CDR2 is YNFKEQ in the germline V gene.

The rearrangement uses TRBV6-1 and TRBJ2-1; 11 positions match TRBD2. This CDR3 has 13 residues. Germline CDR1 MNHNS, CDR2 SASEGT. Unmatched junction bases numbered 4, after V lost 7 bases and J lost 8 bases. The CDR3: CASTLAGGHEQFF. CDR3 bases: TGTGCCAGCACTCTAGCGGGAGGACATGAGCAGTTCTTC.

This clonotype was detected a few times. The chain links TRBV12-3 or TRBV12-4 to TRBJ2-1; 7 bases are a match to TRBD2. CDR3 length equals 15 residues. With V trimmed by 2 bases and J by 8 bases, 9 bases remained unmatched. CDR3 sequence: CASSLSGGGGDEQFF. The DNA of the CDR3 is TGTGCCAGCAGTTTAAGTGGGGGGGGTGGGGATGAGCAGTTCTTC.

V usage is TRBV28 and J usage is TRBJ2-3, with a weak D call TRBD1 (5 bases). V lost 5 bases, J lost 4 bases, and 13 bases lay in between. The CDR3 is 14 residues long. Germline CDR1 reads MDHEN; CDR2 reads SYDVKM. This chain's CDR3 is CASSLRWGADTQYF. Here the CDR3 DNA reads TGTGCCAGCAGTCTGCGGTGGGGCGCAGATACGCAGTATTTT.